The rows below give T cell receptor beta chains drawn from one sample of a study of shared T cell receptors in the human thymus. Sequenced by immunoSEQ multiplex PCR; TCRdb stores in-frame clones only, minus some. The sample records about 610,000 clones, roughly 90% being singletons. A further study also used this sample, focusing on human thymus T cells.

The sequenced material came from thymocytes. The receptors here all came from a boy under three years old with a congenital heart defect. CDR3s include the opening cysteine and the closing phenylalanine or tryptophan. D genes are given only for firm matches. The listing skips clone size in some rows; elsewhere it reads once, few, many or a size class.

TRBV5-6,TRBJ2-2,.,.,TGTGCCAGCAGCTTGGGCAACCGGGATTCGAACACCGGGGAGCTGTTTTTT,CASSLGNRDSNTGELFF
TRBV11-2,TRBJ1-1,.,.,TGTGCCAGCAGCTTAGATCCCCCAGGGGCTCACCTGAACACTGAAGCTTTCTTT,CASSLDPPGAHLNTEAFF
TRBV19,TRBJ2-7,TRBD2,.,TGTGCCAGTAGTAAAGGGGAGGGCATTATTTACGAGCAGTACTTC,CASSKGEGIIYEQYF
TRBV9,TRBJ1-5,.,once,TGTGCCAGCAGCGTAGGCCGTCTGGGGCAAGGGGAGCCCCAGCATTTT,CASSVGRLGQGEPQHF
TRBV5-1,TRBJ1-2,TRBD1,.,TGCGCCAGCAGCTTGCGACAGGGTTATGGCTACACCTTC,CASSLRQGYGYTF
TRBV9,TRBJ2-3,.,.,TGTGCCAGCAGCCCCATAGGAGGGCGAGATACGCAGTATTTT,CASSPIGGRDTQYF
TRBV5-1,TRBJ2-5,TRBD2,few,TGCGCCAGCAGCTGGAGTAGCGGGAGGGAAGAGACCCAGTACTTC,CASSWSSGREETQYF
TRBV6-1,TRBJ2-7,.,.,TGTGCCAGCAGTGTAGGTAACAGGGGGGGAGAGCAGTACTTC,CASSVGNRGGEQYF
TRBV5-4,TRBJ2-7,TRBD2,.,TGTGCCAGCAGCCATAGCGGGAGGGTCCACGAGCAGTACTTC,CASSHSGRVHEQYF
TRBV12-5,TRBJ1-5,.,.,TGTGCTAGTGGTTTGTGGGCGAGCCAGCCCCAGCATTTT,CASGLWASQPQHF
TRBV4-1,TRBJ2-6,TRBD2,.,TGCGCCAGCAGCGCGGGACTAGCGGATGGCTCTGGGGCCAACGTCCTGACTTTC,CASSAGLADGSGANVLTF
TRBV7-2,TRBJ2-1,TRBD2,.,TGTGCCAGCAGCTCAACTAGCGGGAAGGCGGCTGAGCAGTTCTTC,CASSSTSGKAAEQFF
TRBV27,TRBJ2-7,.,few,TGTGCCAGCAGTTCGACCGGGACATCTTACGAGCAGTACTTC,CASSSTGTSYEQYF
TRBV25-1,TRBJ2-7,TRBD2,.,TGTGCCAGCAGTGAATATTGGACTAGCGGCATCTACGAGCAGTACTTC,CASSEYWTSGIYEQYF
TRBV4-1,TRBJ2-3,TRBD2,once,TGCGCCAGCAGCCAGCCTTGGACTAGCGGGGGCACAGATACGCAGTATTTT,CASSQPWTSGGTDTQYF
TRBV5-8,TRBJ2-5,TRBD1,.,TGTGCCAGCAGCTCTGACAGGGGGGGGGAGACCCAGTACTTC,CASSSDRGGETQYF
TRBV30,TRBJ2-7,TRBD2,.,TGTGCCGCGAGCCCCCCCGACCGGGGAGCGGGAGAGGACGAGCAGTACTTC,CAASPPDRGAGEDEQYF
TRBV10-3,TRBJ2-5,.,.,TGTGCCATCAGTGAGCTGGAGACCCAGTACTTC,CAISELETQYF
TRBV5-6,TRBJ2-1,.,once,TGTGCCAGCAGCTTGAGTCACGGGTGTTATAACAATGAGCAGTTCTTC,CASSLSHGCYNNEQFF
TRBV13,TRBJ2-7,TRBD2,.,TGTGCCAGCAGCCCGAGACTAGCGGAACCCTACGAGCAGTACTTC,CASSPRLAEPYEQYF